This TCR beta chain was observed in a study of cytomegalovirus exposure and HLA in healthy donors. There are a few counts of this clone. Amplification used 60 Vbeta primers and 13 Jbeta primers. Clones were read by immunoSEQ multiplex PCR, and TCRdb kept only the in-frame ones, dropping some. The sample shows around 110,000 clones, roughly three fifths of them seen only once. CDR3 length: 17 residues. Germline V gives CDR1 MNHEY, CDR2 SMNVEV (reference sequence). The ends lost 3 bases at V and 3 bases at J; junction bases unmatched: 8. Source material: PBMCs. This clonotype originated in a woman aged 40 to 50 in good health and CMV-seropositive. The V call is TRBV27, the J call TRBJ2-1, with 10 bases identical to TRBD2. In DNA, the CDR3 is TGTGCCAGCAGTTTGGGTAGCGGGAGGTTAGGCTACAATGAGCAGTTCTTC. Its protein product is CASSLGSGRLGYNEQFF.